Shown below are 24 T cell receptor beta chains from a single sample sequenced in a study of cytomegalovirus exposure and HLA in healthy donors. Primers included in the PCR were 60 Vbeta and 13 Jbeta primers. TCRdb's copy holds only in-frame clones and misses some; the assay was immunoSEQ multiplex PCR. Recorded here are tens of thousands of clones; the top ten clones represent about 8.9%. The sequencing sample was made of PBMCs. These receptors were obtained from a man aged 35 to 55 in good health and CMV-seropositive.

CDR3 loop: CASSLSRGRETQYF. In DNA form, the CDR3 reads TGTGCCAGCAGTTTAAGCAGGGGAAGAGAGACCCAGTACTTC. The chain has TRBV27 and TRBJ2-5; TRBD1 might be the D (6 bases). V lost 2 bases to trimming and J lost 4 bases, with 11 bases between them. The CDR3 has 14 amino acids. Germline CDR1 is MNHEY and CDR2 is SMNVEV (reference sequence).

With respect to this clone: The junction departs from the called germline gene at one end, perhaps through a read error. This chain uses TRBV29-1 with TRBJ1-1; D gene unclear. The CDR3 spans 11 residues. CDR1 is SQVTM and CDR2 is ANQGSEA in the germline V gene. CDR3 bases: TGTTCGGGAGAGGTTGACACTGAAGCTTTCTTT. Protein sequence: CSGEVDTEAFF. The variable domain in full, with the rest retrieved from reference TRBV29-1 and TRBJ1-1, is SAVISQKPSRDICQRGTSLTIQCQVDSQVTMMFWYRQQPGQSLTLIATANQGSEATYESGFVIDKFPISRPNLTFSTLTVSNMSPEDSSIYLCSGEVDTEAFFGQGTRLTVV.

The chain couples TRBV6-1 to TRBJ2-3, with 9 bases that match TRBD1. The CDR3 extends over 14 amino acids. V trimming: 4 bases; J trimming: 1 base; junction bases outside the gene matches: 0. Germline assignment: CDR1 MNHNS and CDR2 SASEGT. CDR3 amino acids: CASSGTGGTDTQYF. The CDR3 DNA follows: TGTGCCAGCAGTGGGACAGGGGGCACAGATACGCAGTATTTT.

The chain combines TRBV7-2 with TRBJ2-7, with TRBD2 matching over 9 bases. This CDR3 is built from 14 residues. Trimming removed 4 bases from V and 7 bases from J; junction bases left unmatched: 8. CDR1 is SGHTA and CDR2 is FQGNSA in the germline V gene. This chain's CDR3 is CASSSSGGREEQYF. CDR3 bases: TGTGCCAGCAGCTCGTCCGGCGGGAGGGAGGAGCAGTACTTC.

Here the CDR3 reads CASSRSRGQQETQYF. DNA for the CDR3: TGTGCCAGTAGCCGATCGCGGGGGCAGCAAGAGACCCAGTACTTC. The V and J genes are TRBV19 and TRBJ2-5; D perhaps matches TRBD2 (7 bases). Between the trimmed V and J ends, which lost 6 bases and 2 bases, there was a span of 16 bases. The germline V gene encodes CDR1 LNHDA and CDR2 SQIVND (reference sequence). This CDR3 has 15 amino acids.

Details on this clone: At the DNA level, this CDR3 is encoded by other sequences in the same sample as well. This sequence joins TRBV25-1 and TRBJ2-1, with TRBD2 as a possible D gene (5 bases). The CDR3 is 13 residues long. Germline V gives CDR1 MGHDK, CDR2 SYGVNS. The germline V and J ends were trimmed by 0 bases and 6 bases, with 6 bases remaining between them. CDR3 region: CASSEYGVNEQFF. CDR3 coding DNA: TGTGCCAGCAGTGAATACGGGGTCAATGAGCAGTTCTTC.

V and J are TRBV13 and TRBJ1-3, with TRBD1 matching 10 bases. This CDR3 has 15 amino acids. Germline trimming cut 3 bases from V and 2 bases from J; bases unmatched to any gene: 1. Germline CDR1 and CDR2: PRHDT and FYEKMQ (reference sequence). CDR3 sequence (DNA): TGTGCCAGCAGCTTCGGGACAGGGGCTGGAAACACCATATATTTT. Amino acids: CASSFGTGAGNTIYF.

The CDR3 bases are TGTGCCTGGAGTGTTGGTGGCAACCTCTACGAGCAGTACTTC. Its protein product is CAWSVGGNLYEQYF. The chain links TRBV30 to TRBJ2-7; D is unresolved. In germline, CDR1 is GTSNPN, CDR2 SVGIG (reference sequence). The CDR3 is 14 residues long. The V and J ends lost 0 bases and 3 bases respectively, with 12 bases between them.

This chain links TRBV4-2 with TRBJ1-5; possible D gene TRBD1, 5 bases. CDR3 length equals 15 residues. Germline-derived CDR1 and CDR2 are LGHNA and YNFKEQ. V was trimmed by 1 base and J by 6 bases, leaving 13 bases between them. The CDR3 bases are TGTGCCAGCAGCCAAGGCGACAGTCACGGTCAGCCCCAGCATTTT. Its translation is CASSQGDSHGQPQHF.

V usage is TRBV13 and J usage is TRBJ2-7; 11 bases line up with TRBD2. Per the germline V gene, CDR1 is PRHDT and CDR2 is FYEKMQ (reference sequence). This CDR3 is built from 16 residues. V shed 5 bases and J 0 bases; nucleotides not matched to a gene: 6. The CDR3 DNA sequence: TGTGCCAGCAGCCAGCAACTAGCGGGAGTCTCCTACGAGCAGTACTTC. Translation gives CASSQQLAGVSYEQYF.

The CDR3 sequence: CASSPRWAYEQYF. CDR3 nucleotides: TGTGCCAGCTCACCAAGATGGGCTTACGAGCAGTACTTC. The chain couples TRBV18 to TRBJ2-7; no definite D call. CDR1 and CDR2 (germline): KGHSH, LQKENI. This CDR3 spans 13 amino acids. Trimming left V 2 bases short and J 4 bases short, with 9 bases between.

The rearrangement links TRBV19 to TRBJ1-5; D is unresolved. In germline, CDR1 is LNHDA, CDR2 SQIVND (reference sequence). Trimming took off 5 bases at V and 3 bases at J, with 14 bases between the two ends. The CDR3 is made up of 15 amino acids. CDR3 sequence (DNA): TGTGCCAGTAGTCCGCGGGGTGACCACAATCAGCCCCAGCATTTT. Protein product: CASSPRGDHNQPQHF.

The gene calls are TRBV6-1 and TRBJ1-1, with TRBD1 identical over 9 bases. The V gene's germline CDR1 is MNHNS and CDR2 SASEGT. Trimming at V came to 7 bases and at J to 3 bases, leaving 6 bases not matched to a gene. The CDR3 consists of 14 residues. The CDR3 region has the DNA TGTGCCAGCACAGCTCGGACAGGGGACACTGAAGCTTTCTTT. Translating it yields CASTARTGDTEAFF.

The chain recombines TRBV15 with TRBJ2-7; 8 nucleotides align to TRBD1. V shed 3 bases and J 4 bases; nucleotides not matched to a gene: 2. The CDR3 has 13 amino acids. Germline lookup yields CDR1 LNHNV and CDR2 YYDKDF (reference sequence). CDR3 sequence reads: CATSRDREYEQYF. In DNA, the CDR3 is TGTGCCACCAGCAGGGACAGGGAATACGAGCAGTACTTC.

The CDR3 coding sequence is TGTGCCTGGAGCCCGGGGGGGGCTAGCAATCAGCCCCAGCATTTT. Translated, it gives CAWSPGGASNQPQHF. The chain recombines TRBV30 with TRBJ1-5, with a tentative D call TRBD1 (6 bases). The germline CDR1 and CDR2 sequences are GTSNPN and SVGIG (reference sequence). The CDR3 has 15 residues. Between the trimmed V and J ends, which lost 3 bases and 0 bases, there was a span of 12 bases.

J is TRBJ2-7 and V is TRBV28, with TRBD2 matching over 8 bases. Per germline, CDR1 MDHEN and CDR2 SYDVKM. The CDR3 has 13 amino acids. V was clipped by 6 bases and J by 2 bases; unmatched bases: 3. CDR3 DNA sequence: TGTGCCAGCAGCGTTAGCGGGACCTACGAGCAGTACTTC. This codes for CASSVSGTYEQYF.

V is TRBV10-2 and J is TRBJ2-3; 13 bases align to TRBD2. Germline CDR1 is WSHSY and CDR2 is SAAADI. This CDR3 spans 14 amino acids. The junction had 4 bases not matched to a gene; V was cut back by 7 bases and J by 6 bases. The CDR3 sequence is CASKRTSGSDTQYF. CDR3 in DNA: TGCGCCAGCAAGAGGACTAGCGGGAGTGATACGCAGTATTTT.

J is TRBJ1-4 and V is TRBV5-4; D remains unclear. The CDR3 runs 14 residues. Germline V gene data show CDR1 as SGHNT and CDR2 as YYREEE (reference sequence). V was trimmed by 4 bases and J by 8 bases, leaving 15 bases between them. The CDR3 reads CASSLTPLQEKLFF. DNA of the CDR3: TGTGCCAGCAGCCTGACACCCCTACAAGAAAAACTGTTTTTT.

This chain joins TRBV27 and TRBJ2-7; D may be TRBD2 (6 bases). This CDR3 region has 15 residues. Trimming removed 3 bases at V and 5 bases at J, with 17 bases between. Looked up from germline, CDR1 is MNHEY and CDR2 is SMNVEV (reference sequence). CDR3 region: CASSFGGLENNEQYF. CDR3 sequence (DNA): TGTGCCAGCAGTTTTGGGGGGTTGGAAAACAACGAGCAGTACTTC.

This chain links TRBV6-5 with TRBJ2-2; a weak D match, TRBD2 (6 bases). Looked up from germline, CDR1 is MNHEY and CDR2 is SVGAGI. The V end lost 6 bases, the J end lost 6 bases, and 8 bases lay between the germline ends. The CDR3 contains 12 residues. The CDR3 region has the DNA TGTGCCAGCAGGGGACTCGCCGGGGAGCTGTTTTTT. This encodes CASRGLAGELFF.

The V call is TRBV29-1, the J call TRBJ2-1; D perhaps matches TRBD1 (6 bases). Trimming stripped 6 bases from V and 0 bases from J, with 12 bases between. This CDR3 is built from 14 residues. Germline V gene sequence: CDR1 SQVTM, CDR2 ANQGSEA. CDR3 amino acids: CSVDTGSSYNEQFF. In DNA form, the CDR3 reads TGCAGCGTAGATACAGGGAGCTCCTACAATGAGCAGTTCTTC.

CDR3 residues: CASSIARDRPHNEQFF. In DNA, the CDR3 is TGTGCCAGTAGTATAGCCCGGGACAGGCCTCACAATGAGCAGTTCTTC. This rearrangement joins TRBV19 to TRBJ2-1; 8 nucleotides align to TRBD1. There are 16 residues in the CDR3. V lost 1 base, J lost 5 bases, and 7 bases stayed unmatched. CDR1 and CDR2 from the germline V gene are LNHDA and SQIVND (reference sequence).

This rearrangement joins TRBV6-1 to TRBJ2-5; a weak D match, TRBD2 (5 bases). The CDR3 has 13 residues. The V end was cut by 7 bases, the J end by 6 bases, with 15 bases between. Germline V gene sequence: CDR1 MNHNS, CDR2 SASEGT. Here the CDR3 reads CASTAGPPKTQYF. The CDR3 DNA reads as TGTGCCAGCACCGCGGGTCCCCCAAAGACCCAGTACTTC.

The gene calls are TRBV5-1 and TRBJ1-6; 7 bases map to TRBD1. The germline V gene encodes CDR1 SGHRS and CDR2 YFSETQ. V trimming: 5 bases; J trimming: 8 bases; junction bases outside the gene matches: 10. The CDR3 contains 15 residues. This chain's CDR3 is CASRTSNTGDSPLHF. CDR3 bases: TGCGCCAGCAGAACTTCGAACACAGGGGATTCACCCCTCCACTTT.